This is a list of T cell receptor beta chains from one sample in a study of cytomegalovirus exposure and HLA in healthy donors. TCRdb's table, derived via immunoSEQ multiplex PCR, lists solely in-frame clones and lacks some. The repertoire holds roughly 100,000 clones, about 74% seen once, with over 5% in the top ten. The sample taken for sequencing was PBMCs. These receptors all come from a female donor in good health and CMV-seropositive. The CDR3 runs from the conserved cysteine through the conserved F or W.

V: TRBV14
J: TRBJ2-1
CDR3: CASSQASSREQFF

V: TRBV6-5
J: TRBJ2-7
CDR3: CASSVTGGPYEQYF

V: TRBV9
J: TRBJ1-3
CDR3: CASSARDSQSSGNTIYF

V: TRBV9
J: TRBJ1-3
CDR3: CASSVGPSSGGNTIYF

V: TRBV30
J: TRBJ1-4
CDR3: CAWSVTGREKLFF

V: TRBV6-5
J: TRBJ1-1
CDR3: CASSPLENTEAFF

V: TRBV2
J: TRBJ2-5
CDR3: CASSGLAGVVGGETQYF

V: TRBV6-1
J: TRBJ1-3
CDR3: CASYQGTGNTIYF

V: TRBV2
J: TRBJ2-1
CDR3: CASSEGVAWRTYNEQFF

V: TRBV7-2
J: TRBJ1-1
CDR3: CASSSTYRVSAFF

V: TRBV6-1
J: TRBJ1-5
CDR3: CASRYDRGSNQPQHF

V: TRBV4-2
J: TRBJ2-1
CDR3: CASSHHSGGATEQFF

V: TRBV9
J: TRBJ1-1
CDR3: CASSQRPGTEAFF

V: TRBV7-3
J: TRBJ2-7
CDR3: CASSLRPRDSHEQYF